The 8 T cell receptor beta chains presented below share a single source sample, sequenced in a study of beta chain features in type 1 diabetes. The investigators reverse transcribed all of the isolated RNA, so they sequenced expressed TCRB transcripts. Generated by immunoSEQ multiplex PCR, the TCRdb table keeps only in-frame clones and is missing some. The repertoire has roughly 380,000 clones, 15% to 20% of them found once; the top ten carry 0.044%. The sequenced sample was naive CD4+ T cells from blood. The receptors shown here come from a woman aged 18-35 years in good health.

This clone was found a few times. This chain's CDR3 is CAWSFPPGLGSDTQYF. CDR3 nucleotide sequence: TGTGCCTGGAGTTTCCCGCCGGGACTAGGCTCAGATACGCAGTATTTT. This chain uses TRBV30 with TRBJ2-3; 8 positions agree with TRBD2. The CDR3 consists of 16 residues. From germline, CDR1 is GTSNPN and CDR2 SVGIG (reference sequence). The V and J ends lost 2 bases and 4 bases, in that order; junction bases with no gene match: 11.

This rearrangement joins TRBV5-1 to TRBJ2-3; D is undetermined. CDR3 size: 14 residues. The V end lost 0 bases, the J end lost 0 bases, and 5 bases lay between the germline ends. CDR1 is SGHRS and CDR2 is YFSETQ in the germline V gene. CDR3 sequence: CASSLGPSTDTQYF. CDR3 sequence (DNA): TGCGCCAGCAGCTTGGGGCCAAGCACAGATACGCAGTATTTT.

The chain carries TRBV25-1 and TRBJ2-3; TRBD2 aligns across 10 bases. Trimming at V came to 1 base and at J to 2 bases, leaving 6 bases not matched to a gene. Germline V gene data show CDR1 as MGHDK and CDR2 as SYGVNS. The CDR3 runs 17 residues. The CDR3, as DNA: TGTGCCAGCAGTGAATCCAGCGGGAGGGCCGCCACAGATACGCAGTATTTT. Amino acids: CASSESSGRAATDTQYF.

This clone has more than one count but fewer than ten. The V and J genes are TRBV11-2 and TRBJ2-1; weak D call: TRBD1 (5 bases). Germline V gene lookup returns CDR1 SGHAT and CDR2 FQNNGV. V gave up 3 bases and J gave up 4 bases, with 10 bases separating them. This CDR3 has 14 residues. CDR3 loop: CASSFSRVYNEQFF. The CDR3 nucleotides are TGTGCCAGCAGCTTTTCCAGGGTTTACAATGAGCAGTTCTTC.

The table lists this clone with a few counts. The J gene is TRBJ2-7, the V gene TRBV15; tentative D call: TRBD2 (6 bases). CDR1 is LNHNV, CDR2 YYDKDF, per germline (reference sequence). Trimming left V 4 bases short and J 4 bases short, with 8 bases between. The CDR3 runs 12 residues. DNA of the CDR3: TGTGCCACCAGCAAGGAGGGGTACGAGCAGTACTTC. Translation: CATSKEGYEQYF.

This clone appeared a few times. This sequence joins TRBV9 and TRBJ2-3; D is unresolved. Germline V gene sequence: CDR1 SGDLS, CDR2 YYNGEE. The V end was cut by 4 bases, the J end by 6 bases, with 6 bases between. The CDR3 runs to 11 residues. The CDR3 here is CASSLRDTQYF. As DNA, the CDR3 is TGTGCCAGCAGCCTCCGGGATACGCAGTATTTT.

This chain connects TRBV6-1 to TRBJ1-1, with D perhaps TRBD1 (6 bases). In germline, CDR1 is MNHNS, CDR2 SASEGT. The CDR3 spans 15 residues. Between the trimmed V and J ends, which lost 6 bases and 5 bases, there was a span of 19 bases. The CDR3 DNA reads TGTGCCAGCAGCCACCCTCGGGGGGCAGGGACTGAAGCTTTCTTT. This sequence encodes CASSHPRGAGTEAFF.

A few counts support this clone. The chain uses TRBV23-1 and TRBJ2-2, with TRBD1 as a possible D gene (5 bases). TRBV23-1 carries the ORF label, with uncertain function. The CDR3 has 13 amino acids. The ends were cut back, 8 bases at V and 11 bases at J, with 18 bases in the middle. The CDR3 sequence is CASPTGPPVELFF. The CDR3, as DNA: TGCGCCAGCCCCACAGGCCCGCCGGTCGAGCTGTTTTTT.